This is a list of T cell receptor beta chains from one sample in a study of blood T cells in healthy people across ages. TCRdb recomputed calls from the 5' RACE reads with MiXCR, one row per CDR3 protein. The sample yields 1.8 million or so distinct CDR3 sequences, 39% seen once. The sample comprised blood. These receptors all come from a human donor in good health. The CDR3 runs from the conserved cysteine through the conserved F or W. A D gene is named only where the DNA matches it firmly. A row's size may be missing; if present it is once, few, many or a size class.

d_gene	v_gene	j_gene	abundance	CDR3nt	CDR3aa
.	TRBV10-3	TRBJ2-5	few	TGTGCCATCAAAGGGGGGGTGGATGAGACCCAGTACTTC	CAIKGGVDETQYF
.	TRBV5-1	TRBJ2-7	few	TGCGCCAGCAGCTTGGGATCGACAGTTTCCTCCTACGAGCAGTACTTC	CASSLGSTVSSYEQYF
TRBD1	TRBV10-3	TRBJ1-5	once	TGTGCCACCAGTGGGGGACAGGGGAGAATTAGCAATCAGCCCCAGCATTTT	CATSGGQGRISNQPQHF
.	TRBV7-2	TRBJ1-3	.	TGTGCCAGCAGCCAACAGGGTTCTGGAAACACCATATATTTT	CASSQQGSGNTIYF
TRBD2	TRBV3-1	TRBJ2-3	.	TGTGCCAGCAGCCGCGGTTCTAGCGGGTTCACAGATACGCAGTATTTT	CASSRGSSGFTDTQYF
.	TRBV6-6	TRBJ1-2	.	TGTGCCAGCAGTTATCTGTCGGACGGAAACTATGGCTACACCTTC	CASSYLSDGNYGYTF
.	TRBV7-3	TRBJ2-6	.	TGTGCCAGCAGCCCCTCCGGGACACACGCTGGGGCCAACGTCCTGACTTTC	CASSPSGTHAGANVLTF
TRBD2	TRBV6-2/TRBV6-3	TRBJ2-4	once	TGTGCCAGCAGTTACTCGAGAAGGAGCGGGGGCAATGAGCAGTACTTC	CASSYSRRSGGNEQYF
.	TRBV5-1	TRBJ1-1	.	TGCGCCAGCAGCTTGGTCCAAGGAGAGAACACTGAAGCTTTCTTT	CASSLVQGENTEAFF
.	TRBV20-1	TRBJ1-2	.	TGCAGCGTTGTAGGGACCGCAAGAGGCTACACCTTC	CSVVGTARGYTF
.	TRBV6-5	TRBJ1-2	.	TGTGCCAGCAGGCCACAGGGAGAGGGCTACACCTTC	CASRPQGEGYTF
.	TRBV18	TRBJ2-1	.	TGTGCCAGCTCCGACCGGTGGACAACTTACAATGAGCAGTTCTTC	CASSDRWTTYNEQFF
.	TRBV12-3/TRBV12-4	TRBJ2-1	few	TGTGCCAGCAGTTCGTCTTTTTGGGACACGTCTTACAATGAGCAGTTCTTC	CASSSSFWDTSYNEQFF
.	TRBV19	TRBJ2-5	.	TGTGCCAGTAGTATTACCGGGTTTGGGCAAGAGACCCAGTACTTC	CASSITGFGQETQYF
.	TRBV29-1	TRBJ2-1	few	TGCAGCGTAGACACAAACTCCTACAATGAGCAGTTCTTC	CSVDTNSYNEQFF
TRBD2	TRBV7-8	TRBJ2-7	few	TGTGCCAGCAGCTTAGTTATCGGACTAGCGGGGGGAAGTTCCTACGAGCAGTACTTC	CASSLVIGLAGGSSYEQYF
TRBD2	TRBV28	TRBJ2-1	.	TGTGCCAGCAGTGGGTTGCCGGGACTAGCGGGGGGGAATGAGCAGTTCTTC	CASSGLPGLAGGNEQFF
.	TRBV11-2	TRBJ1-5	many	TGTGCCAGCAGCCTACAGGGATCGGATCAGCCCCAGCATTTT	CASSLQGSDQPQHF